This T cell receptor (beta chain) derives from a study of cytomegalovirus exposure and HLA in healthy donors. Study background: Inside one of the first data releases sat about 85 million unique TCRs taken from HLA-typed donors. Study findings and constraints: Most subjects had HLA-A and HLA-B alleles reportedly predicted accurately by TCR beta sequences. It was reported that the classifier diagnosed cytomegalovirus status with high specificity and sensitivity in both the original and validation cohorts.

The V and J ends lost 4 bases and 3 bases respectively, with 6 bases between them. CDR1 and CDR2 (germline): SGHTA, FQGTGA. The CDR3 covers 12 residues. As to this clone: The antigen is undetermined.

A multiplex PCR was run with 60 Vbeta primers and 13 Jbeta primers. TCRdb's copy holds only in-frame clones and misses some; the assay was immunoSEQ multiplex PCR. This table holds approximately 73,000 clones, roughly 60% found once. The chain carries TRBV7-3 and TRBJ1-1; D is unresolved. The sequencing sample was made of PBMCs. The origin of this receptor is a man between 25 and 39 years old in good health and CMV-seropositive. The CDR3 DNA sequence: TGTGCCAGCAGCTCCCCGGACACTGAAGCTTTCTTT. Encoded protein: CASSSPDTEAFF.